This record concerns one T cell receptor (beta chain) sequence. Clones were sequenced by immunoSEQ multiplex PCR, and TCRdb holds only the in-frame ones, with some missing. The profile covers 390,000 or so clones, with about 83% appearing a single time and about 10% taken by the ten largest. This sample was taken from a study of blood T cell repertoires in COVID-19. V lost 6 bases, J lost 0 bases, and 14 bases lay in between. Looked up from germline, CDR1 is MNHEY and CDR2 is SMNVEV (reference sequence). The CDR3 totals 15 residues. This receptor was obtained from a woman aged 50 to 60 who had recovered from COVID-19. The material sequenced was PBMCs or T cells enriched from blood (not recorded which). The chain employs TRBV27 and TRBJ1-1; D is undetermined. The CDR3 loop reads CASSLNQAMNTEAFF. In nucleotides, the CDR3 is TGTGCCAGCAGCTTAAATCAGGCAATGAACACTGAAGCTTTCTTT.